A selection of T cell receptor beta chains follows, all from one sample in a study of OX40 agonist ivuxolimab in advanced cancers. The method was immunoSEQ multiplex PCR; TCRdb's version includes in-frame clones alone and lacks a portion of them. The profile covers 100,000 or so clones, with about 93% appearing a single time and 0.81% taken by the ten largest. The specimen was CD4+ or CD8+ T cells sorted from blood, collected in a trial of the OX40 agonist ivuxolimab. Receptors originate from an adult with an advanced solid tumor such as melanoma, head and neck, liver or kidney cancer. Each CDR3 is given with its conserved first and last residue. A D gene is named only where the DNA matches it firmly. Some rows mark clone size as missing; the rest say once, few, many or name a class of expanded clone.

clone size	V gene	D gene	J gene	CDR3 protein
few	TRBV14	NA	TRBJ2-7	CASSPQAPQYEQYF
NA	TRBV7-2	NA	TRBJ1-5	CASSPGRGNQPQHF
NA	TRBV2	NA	TRBJ1-4	CASRREVGRAYMFF
NA	TRBV4-3	TRBD1	TRBJ1-3	CASSPSPGQGRGGNTIYF
NA	TRBV18	NA	TRBJ1-1	CASSTLENTEAFF
NA	TRBV19	TRBD1	TRBJ1-2	CASITREGASGYTF
NA	TRBV5-4	NA	TRBJ2-7	CASSLPGPYEQYF
NA	TRBV5-4	NA	TRBJ2-7	CASSLWVLGSEQYF
NA	TRBV28	TRBD2	TRBJ2-5	CASSFGGASGRKTQYF
NA	TRBV19	TRBD1	TRBJ1-2	CASSIPGGNYGYTF
NA	TRBV4-2	NA	TRBJ1-3	CASSQDPGRGNTIYF
NA	TRBV28	NA	TRBJ1-5	CASSRLDSYHQPQHF